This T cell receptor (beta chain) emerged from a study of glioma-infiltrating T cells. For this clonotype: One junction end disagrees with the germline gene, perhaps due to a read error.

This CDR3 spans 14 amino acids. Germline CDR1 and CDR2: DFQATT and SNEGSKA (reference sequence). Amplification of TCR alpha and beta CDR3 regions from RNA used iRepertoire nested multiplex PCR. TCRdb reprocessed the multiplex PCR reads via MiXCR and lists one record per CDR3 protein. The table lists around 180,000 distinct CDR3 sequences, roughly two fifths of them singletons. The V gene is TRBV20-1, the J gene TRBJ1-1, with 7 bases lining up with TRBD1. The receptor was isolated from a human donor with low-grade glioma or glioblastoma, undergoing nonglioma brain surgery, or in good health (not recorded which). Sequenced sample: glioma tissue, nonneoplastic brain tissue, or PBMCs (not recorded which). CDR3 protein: CSVRDVMGQKKAFF. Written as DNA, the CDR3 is TGCAGTGTTAGAGATGTAATGGGACAGAAAAAAGCTTTCTTT.